These T cell receptor beta chains were read from a single sample in a study of T cells in localized non-small cell lung cancer. Profiled with immunoSEQ multiplex PCR; TCRdb holds only in-frame clones, not every one. Among around 3,600 clones listed, 24% were seen once. The sample was lung tumor tissue, taken before any cancer treatment. The receptors here all came from a man aged 40 to 70 with stage II squamous cell lung carcinoma. Both conserved end residues are part of each CDR3. Fields, in order: V gene, clone size, D gene, J gene, CDR3 DNA, CDR3 protein. The D gene is left open where the match is weak. Expanded clones are given a class, and other clones once, few, many or no size at all.

>TRBV28|-|TRBD1|TRBJ2-1
TGTGCCAGCAGTTTATTGGGGACAGACAATGAGCAGTTCTTC
CASSLLGTDNEQFF
>TRBV19|hyperexpanded|-|TRBJ1-1
TGTGCCAGTAGTATAAGAGCTGAAGCTTTCTTT
CASSIRAEAFF
>TRBV5-1|-|-|TRBJ1-2
TGCGCCAGCAGTTACAACATAGATAGTTATGGCTACACCTTC
CASSYNIDSYGYTF
>TRBV6-8|few|TRBD1|TRBJ1-5
TGTGCCATCAGTGACTCTGGACAGGTCAATCAGCCCCAGCATTTT
CAISDSGQVNQPQHF
>TRBV10-2|-|-|TRBJ2-4
TGCGCCAGCAGTGAGATCGGGAAAAACATTCAGTACTTC
CASSEIGKNIQYF
>TRBV10-2|-|TRBD2|TRBJ2-3
TGCGCCAGCAGTGGGCATCCTAGCGGGAGGACCACAGATACGCAGTATTTT
CASSGHPSGRTTDTQYF
>TRBV19|hyperexpanded|-|TRBJ2-7
TGTGCCAGTAGTCGATCCCCATCGGACTACGAGCAGTACTTC
CASSRSPSDYEQYF
>TRBV9|medium-sized|-|TRBJ1-2
TGTGCCAGCAGTGAAAGACTCCTGGGGTATGGCTACACCTTC
CASSERLLGYGYTF
>TRBV11-3|few|TRBD2|TRBJ2-1
TGTGCCAGCAGCTCCCGACTAGCTGTATACAATGAGCAGTTCTTC
CASSSRLAVYNEQFF
>TRBV6-8|once|-|TRBJ2-3
TGTGCCAGCAGTGCGACAGGCCCTACGCAGTATTTT
CASSATGPTQYF
>TRBV19|-|TRBD1|TRBJ1-6
TGTGCCAGCTCGACAGGGGGGACGGGATCACCCCTCCACTTT
CASSTGGTGSPLHF
>TRBV19|-|-|TRBJ2-5
TGTGCCAGTAGTGTCCAGGGCTGGGAGACCCAGTACTTC
CASSVQGWETQYF
>TRBV11-3|few|TRBD2|TRBJ2-5
TGTGCCAGCAGCTTACTCCGGACTAGCGGTGAGACCCAGTACTTC
CASSLLRTSGETQYF
>TRBV28|-|TRBD1|TRBJ1-5
TGTGCCAGCGAAACCGGGACAGGGGCACTCAATCAGCCCCAGCATTTT
CASETGTGALNQPQHF
>TRBV18|few|TRBD1|TRBJ1-4
TGTGCCAGCTCACGGGACAGGGCGGGGAAACTGTTTTTT
CASSRDRAGKLFF
>TRBV6-8|medium-sized|-|TRBJ2-1
TGTGCCAGCAGTTACCTGTCAGCCTTCAATGAGCAGTTCTTC
CASSYLSAFNEQFF
>TRBV9|-|-|TRBJ1-5
TGTGCCAGCAGCCCACCTGAAGGGAGCAATCAGCCCCAGCATTTT
CASSPPEGSNQPQHF
>TRBV19|-|-|TRBJ2-2
TGTGCCAGTAGAACGGATCCCCACACCGGGGAGCTGTTTTTT
CASRTDPHTGELFF
>TRBV7-4|medium-sized|TRBD2|TRBJ2-7
TGTGCCAGCAGCCCGGGGGGAGTGTACGAGCAGTACTTC
CASSPGGVYEQYF
>TRBV11-3|few|-|TRBJ2-6
TGTGCCAGCAGGCTCTCGGCCTCTGGGGCCAACGTCCTGACTTTC
CASRLSASGANVLTF
>TRBV11-3|medium-sized|-|TRBJ1-4
TGTGCCAGCAGCCTAGGACCTACAACTAATGAAAAACTGTTTTTT
CASSLGPTTNEKLFF
>TRBV11-3|many|-|TRBJ2-5
TGTGCCAGCAGCTTGGGAAATTCAGGGGCAGAGACCCAGTACTTC
CASSLGNSGAETQYF
>TRBV11-3|-|TRBD2|TRBJ2-5
TGTGCCAGCAAGCTAGCGGGAGCCATCCAAGAGACCCAGTACTTC
CASKLAGAIQETQYF
>TRBV6-8|-|TRBD2|TRBJ2-1
TGTGCCAGAGGACCTAGCGGGAGGGTCCGTCGAGCCTACAATGAGCAGTTCTTC
CARGPSGRVRRAYNEQFF
>TRBV10-1|-|-|TRBJ1-2
TGCGCCAGCAGTGCGGGACTAAACTATGGCTACACCTTC
CASSAGLNYGYTF
>TRBV14|-|TRBD1|TRBJ2-7
TGTGCCAGCAGGGCAGGGGGTACTTCCTACGAGCAGTACTTC
CASRAGGTSYEQYF
>TRBV2|-|-|TRBJ1-3
TGTGCCAGCAGTTTTATCGGCCAGAGCTCTGGAAACACCATATATTTT
CASSFIGQSSGNTIYF
>TRBV28|-|-|TRBJ2-3
TGTGCCAGCAGTTCGGGACTGAACACAGATACGCAGTATTTT
CASSSGLNTDTQYF
>TRBV30|large|TRBD2|TRBJ2-1
TGTGCCTGGTGTCCCTTTCTAGCGGCCTCCTACAATGAGCAGTTCTTC
CAWCPFLAASYNEQFF
>TRBV6-8|medium-sized|-|TRBJ1-2
TGTGCCAGCAGTGCCGAAGCGGGGGACTATGGCTACACCTTC
CASSAEAGDYGYTF
>TRBV6-8|medium-sized|-|TRBJ1-5
TGTGCCAGCGGGACTAGCAATCAGCCCCAGCATTTT
CASGTSNQPQHF
>TRBV9|few|TRBD2|TRBJ2-1
TGTGCCAGCAGCCCCACTAGCGGGATAGACAATGAGCAGTTCTTC
CASSPTSGIDNEQFF
>TRBV19|few|-|TRBJ2-5
TGTGCCAGTAGTATGGCCCTCGGGGAAGAGACCCAGTACTTC
CASSMALGEETQYF
>TRBV6-8|-|TRBD1|TRBJ2-3
TGTGCCAGCAGTTCCCCCGGGACAGCAGATACGCAGTATTTT
CASSSPGTADTQYF
>TRBV11-3|-|-|TRBJ2-5
TGTGCCAGCAGCTTTCAACAGGGTCCTGGAGAGACCCAGTACTTC
CASSFQQGPGETQYF
>TRBV5-1|-|TRBD1|TRBJ2-3
TGCGCCAGCAGTCTTCTAGGGACAGGGGCAAGCACAGATACGCAGTATTTT
CASSLLGTGASTDTQYF
>TRBV28|few|-|TRBJ2-7
TGTGCCAGCACCCCAGGGGGGTTGGGCGAGCAGTACTTC
CASTPGGLGEQYF
>TRBV5-1|-|-|TRBJ2-3
TGCGCCAGCAGCTTTCGCCGGGGCACAGATACGCAGTATTTT
CASSFRRGTDTQYF
>TRBV19|few|TRBD2|TRBJ2-7
TGTGCCAGTAGTCCCCGGACTAGCGGGGGGGACGAGCAGTACTTC
CASSPRTSGGDEQYF
>TRBV15|few|-|TRBJ2-6
TGTGCCACCAGCAGAGATCAGGGTGCTGGGGCCAACGTCCTGACTTTC
CATSRDQGAGANVLTF
>TRBV6-8|-|-|TRBJ1-1
TGTGCCAGCAGTGAGCCTCGACGGGCGAACACTGAAGCTTTCTTT
CASSEPRRANTEAFF
>TRBV18|-|TRBD2|TRBJ2-7
TGTGCCAGCTCACCAGGGACTAGCGACGAGCAGTACTTC
CASSPGTSDEQYF
>TRBV9|-|-|TRBJ2-3
TGTGCCAGCAGCGTAGATTCTTACGATACGCAGTATTTT
CASSVDSYDTQYF
>TRBV18|-|-|TRBJ1-3
TGTGCCAGCTCACCCCTCTCTGGAAACACCATATATTTT
CASSPLSGNTIYF
>TRBV9|medium-sized|-|TRBJ2-7
TGTGCCAGCAGTGTCCTTCCCGGACACCTCCAGACAGGGAGGGGGTACGAGCAGTACTTC
CASSVLPGHLQTGRGYEQYF
>TRBV6-8|-|TRBD2|TRBJ2-1
TGTGCCAGCAGTTACTCTGGCGGGGGGGCGAAAGAGCAGTTCTTC
CASSYSGGGAKEQFF
>TRBV19|-|TRBD2|TRBJ2-7
TGTGCCAGTAGTATCCTAGCGGGGGGGACCTACGAGCAGTACTTC
CASSILAGGTYEQYF
>TRBV1|few|-|TRBJ2-7
TGCGCCAGCAGCCAAGACCCCCGTAATTACTACGAGCAGTACTTC
CASSQDPRNYYEQYF
>TRBV15|-|TRBD1|TRBJ2-2
TGTGCCACCAGCAGAGGGGACAGGGTCACCGGGGAGCTGTTTTTT
CATSRGDRVTGELFF
>TRBV15|-|TRBD1|TRBJ2-7
TGTGCCACCAGCCCTTGGGGGACAGGGGGCTACGGGAACGAGCAGTACTTC
CATSPWGTGGYGNEQYF
>TRBV6-8|few|-|TRBJ2-3
TGTGCCAGCAAAAGGGGGGACGACACAGATACGCAGTATTTT
CASKRGDDTDTQYF
>TRBV30|medium-sized|TRBD1|TRBJ1-2
TGTGCCTGGAGTAATCCGGGACAGGGGGCGAGAGGCTACACCTTC
CAWSNPGQGARGYTF
>TRBV23-1|few|TRBD1|TRBJ2-7
TGCGCCAGCAGCCATGGGACAGGCTACGAGCAGTACTTC
CASSHGTGYEQYF